This T cell receptor (beta chain) was recorded in a study of cytomegalovirus exposure and HLA in healthy donors. In its sample, this clone was seen a few times. The PCR made use of 60 Vbeta and 13 Jbeta primers. The repertoire was sequenced with immunoSEQ multiplex PCR; TCRdb's copy has only in-frame clones and lacks some. The sample lists around 180,000 clones; around 73% were seen once. Trimming at V came to 3 bases and at J to 4 bases, leaving 10 bases not matched to a gene. The CDR3 length is 16 residues. Per the germline V gene, CDR1 is SGHAT and CDR2 is FQNNGV. Sequenced material: PBMCs. The clonotype was recovered from a man in his 60s in good health and CMV-seronegative. The V gene is TRBV11-2, the J gene TRBJ2-7, with 9 bases aligning to TRBD2. The CDR3 region is CASSFLKASGKYEQYF. CDR3 bases: TGTGCCAGCAGCTTCTTAAAAGCTAGCGGGAAATACGAGCAGTACTTC.